This is a list of T cell receptor beta chains from one sample in a study of blood T cell repertoires in COVID-19. The repertoire was sequenced with immunoSEQ multiplex PCR; TCRdb's copy has only in-frame clones and lacks some. The sample holds tens of thousands of clones, 70% to 90% seen once. The material sequenced was peripheral blood. The receptors originated from a human donor in a cohort sampled during active COVID-19. Each CDR3 is given with its conserved first and last residue. A D gene is named only where the DNA matches it firmly. Expanded clones get a size class; other rows say once, few or many, or leave the size out.

j_gene: TRBJ1-1; len: 14; d_gene: .; abundance: .; v_gene: TRBV5-1; CDR3nt: TGCGCCAGCAGCACAGGGCCGGTGAACACTGAAGCTTTCTTT; CDR3aa: CASSTGPVNTEAFF
j_gene: TRBJ1-1; len: 15; d_gene: TRBD1; abundance: .; v_gene: TRBV4-2; CDR3nt: TGTGCCAGCAGCCAAGGCACGACAGGGTTGACTGAAGCTTTCTTT; CDR3aa: CASSQGTTGLTEAFF
j_gene: TRBJ1-1; len: 14; d_gene: .; abundance: .; v_gene: TRBV25-1; CDR3nt: TGTGCCAGCAGTTTCAGGGGTGACGGCACTGAAGCTTTCTTT; CDR3aa: CASSFRGDGTEAFF
j_gene: TRBJ1-2; len: 13; d_gene: TRBD1; abundance: .; v_gene: TRBV5-4; CDR3nt: TGTGCCAGCAGCCCAGGGACAGTCTATGGCTACACCTTC; CDR3aa: CASSPGTVYGYTF
j_gene: TRBJ2-2; len: 19; d_gene: TRBD2; abundance: .; v_gene: TRBV11-2; CDR3nt: TGTGCCAGCAGCTTAGAGGGACCTACTAGCGGGGGGCGTGACGGGGAGCTGTTTTTT; CDR3aa: CASSLEGPTSGGRDGELFF
j_gene: TRBJ1-5; len: 14; d_gene: .; abundance: few; v_gene: TRBV24-1; CDR3nt: TGTGCCACCAGTGATGCCGGACAGCGTCAGCCCCAGCATTTT; CDR3aa: CATSDAGQRQPQHF
j_gene: TRBJ2-7; len: 14; d_gene: TRBD2; abundance: .; v_gene: TRBV11-1; CDR3nt: TGTGCCAGCAGCTCTCTAGGACTAGACTACGAGCAGTACTTC; CDR3aa: CASSSLGLDYEQYF
j_gene: TRBJ2-1; len: 15; d_gene: TRBD2; abundance: .; v_gene: TRBV7-2; CDR3nt: TGTGCCAGCAGCTTTAGTAGCGGGGGTTACAATGAGCAGTTCTTC; CDR3aa: CASSFSSGGYNEQFF
j_gene: TRBJ2-3; len: 15; d_gene: .; abundance: .; v_gene: TRBV7-3; CDR3nt: TGTGCCAGCAGCCAACGCCCCAGGGGCACAGATACGCAGTATTTT; CDR3aa: CASSQRPRGTDTQYF
j_gene: TRBJ2-7; len: 14; d_gene: TRBD2; abundance: once; v_gene: TRBV19; CDR3nt: TGTGCCAGTAGGTCCGGGACTAGTTCCCACGAGCAGTACTTC; CDR3aa: CASRSGTSSHEQYF
j_gene: TRBJ2-7; len: 17; d_gene: TRBD2; abundance: .; v_gene: TRBV27; CDR3nt: TGTGCCAGCAGTTTATCGGCTAGCGGGGCCTTCCTCTACGAGCAGTACTTC; CDR3aa: CASSLSASGAFLYEQYF
j_gene: TRBJ1-4; len: 19; d_gene: .; abundance: .; v_gene: TRBV21-1; CDR3nt: TGTGCCAGCAGCAAAATCAGGGGGCGACGGAGAACAACTAATGAAAAACTGTTTTTT; CDR3aa: CASSKIRGRRRTTNEKLFF
j_gene: TRBJ2-7; len: 14; d_gene: TRBD2; abundance: .; v_gene: TRBV28; CDR3nt: TGTGCCAGCAGTTCGCTAGCGGGAGTCTACGAGCAGTACTTC; CDR3aa: CASSSLAGVYEQYF
j_gene: TRBJ2-7; len: 13; d_gene: .; abundance: once; v_gene: TRBV18; CDR3nt: TGTGCCAGCTCACCCCGTAGTACCTACGAGCAGTACTTC; CDR3aa: CASSPRSTYEQYF
j_gene: TRBJ1-1; len: 15; d_gene: .; abundance: once; v_gene: TRBV7-9; CDR3nt: TGTGCCAGCAGCTTAGCGATGGGGCCAAACACTGAAGCTTTCTTT; CDR3aa: CASSLAMGPNTEAFF
j_gene: TRBJ1-4; len: 17; d_gene: .; abundance: .; v_gene: TRBV4-3; CDR3nt: TGCGCCAGCAGCCAAGAACCGGACGGCCTGGCGGGTGAAAAACTGTTTTTT; CDR3aa: CASSQEPDGLAGEKLFF
j_gene: TRBJ2-7; len: 16; d_gene: TRBD1; abundance: .; v_gene: TRBV7-2; CDR3nt: TGTGCCAGCAGCCTTAAAGTTAGACAGGGGCCCTGGGGGCAGTACTTC; CDR3aa: CASSLKVRQGPWGQYF
j_gene: TRBJ1-2; len: 16; d_gene: TRBD1; abundance: .; v_gene: TRBV27; CDR3nt: TGTGCCAGCAGTTTAATTACCTCGACAGGGCTAGGTGGCTACACCTTC; CDR3aa: CASSLITSTGLGGYTF
j_gene: TRBJ2-3; len: 15; d_gene: TRBD2; abundance: .; v_gene: TRBV19; CDR3nt: TGTGCCAGTCGGAGTCAGCGGGGGGCGGCAGATACGCAGTATTTT; CDR3aa: CASRSQRGAADTQYF
j_gene: TRBJ1-1; len: 16; d_gene: TRBD1; abundance: .; v_gene: TRBV19; CDR3nt: TGTGCCAGTACCCAACGGGACAGGGGACTGAACACTGAAGCTTTCTTT; CDR3aa: CASTQRDRGLNTEAFF
j_gene: TRBJ2-5; len: 15; d_gene: TRBD2; abundance: once; v_gene: TRBV27; CDR3nt: TGTGCCAGCAGTTTAGCGGGAGGTGGGGAAGAGACCCAGTACTTC; CDR3aa: CASSLAGGGEETQYF
j_gene: TRBJ1-1; len: 19; d_gene: .; abundance: .; v_gene: TRBV5-6; CDR3nt: TGTGCCAGCAGCTACAGTTACAGGGATTCCTCAAATATGAACACTGAAGCTTTCTTT; CDR3aa: CASSYSYRDSSNMNTEAFF
j_gene: TRBJ2-1; len: 13; d_gene: TRBD1; abundance: .; v_gene: TRBV5-1; CDR3nt: TGCGCCAGCAGCTTGGGGGACAGCCGTGAGCAGTTCTTC; CDR3aa: CASSLGDSREQFF
j_gene: TRBJ2-1; len: 16; d_gene: TRBD1; abundance: .; v_gene: TRBV19; CDR3nt: TGTGCCAGTAGTATAGGGGCGGGACAGGGCTACAATGAGCAGTTCTTC; CDR3aa: CASSIGAGQGYNEQFF
j_gene: TRBJ2-5; len: 15; d_gene: .; abundance: once; v_gene: TRBV5-1; CDR3nt: TGCGCCAGCAGCTCTTTGGGCACCCCCCAAGAGACCCAGTACTTC; CDR3aa: CASSSLGTPQETQYF
j_gene: TRBJ2-1; len: 17; d_gene: TRBD2; abundance: .; v_gene: TRBV9; CDR3nt: TGTGCCAGCAGCGTACGGGTAGCGGGAGAGTCGGAGCATGAGCAGTTCTTC; CDR3aa: CASSVRVAGESEHEQFF
j_gene: TRBJ2-7; len: 11; d_gene: .; abundance: .; v_gene: TRBV10-1; CDR3nt: TGCGCCAGCAGTGAGTCCTCCGAGCAGTACTTC; CDR3aa: CASSESSEQYF
j_gene: TRBJ2-7; len: 15; d_gene: TRBD2; abundance: .; v_gene: TRBV13; CDR3nt: TGTGCCAGCAGCTTACGGGGGGGCGGCCCCTACGAGCAGTACTTC; CDR3aa: CASSLRGGGPYEQYF